This TCR beta chain emerged from a study of T cell responses to AZD1222 COVID-19 vaccine. Sequencing was performed with immunoSEQ multiplex PCR; in TCRdb, only in-frame clones are kept and a portion is missing. Among 150,000 to 200,000 clones listed, less than 95% were seen once. V was pared by 2 bases and J by 2 bases, with 16 bases between. CDR3 size: 16 residues. Per germline, CDR1 SGHKS and CDR2 YYEKEE (reference sequence). The sample consisted of peripheral blood, taken on day 0 of AZD1222 vaccination. The V gene is TRBV5-5, the J gene TRBJ1-2; D is possibly TRBD1 (5 bases). This receptor was identified in an adult in good health. The CDR3 bases are TGTGCCAGCAGCTTTGGGACGGGGGTAACCAACTATGGCTACACCTTC. This sequence encodes CASSFGTGVTNYGYTF.